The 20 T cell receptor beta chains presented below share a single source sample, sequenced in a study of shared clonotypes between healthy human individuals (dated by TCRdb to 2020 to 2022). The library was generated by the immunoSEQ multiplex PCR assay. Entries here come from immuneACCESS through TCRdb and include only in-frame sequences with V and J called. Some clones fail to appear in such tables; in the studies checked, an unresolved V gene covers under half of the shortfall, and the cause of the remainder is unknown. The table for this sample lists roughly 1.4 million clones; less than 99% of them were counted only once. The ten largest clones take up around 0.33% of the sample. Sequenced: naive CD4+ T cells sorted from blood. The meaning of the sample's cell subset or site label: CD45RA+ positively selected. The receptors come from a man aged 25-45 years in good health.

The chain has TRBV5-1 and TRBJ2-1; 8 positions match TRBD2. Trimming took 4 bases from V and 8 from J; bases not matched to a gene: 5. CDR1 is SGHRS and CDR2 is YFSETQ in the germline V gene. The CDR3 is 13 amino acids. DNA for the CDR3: TGCGCCAGCAGCGGCGGGGGGATGCATGAGCAGTTCTTC. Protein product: CASSGGGMHEQFF.

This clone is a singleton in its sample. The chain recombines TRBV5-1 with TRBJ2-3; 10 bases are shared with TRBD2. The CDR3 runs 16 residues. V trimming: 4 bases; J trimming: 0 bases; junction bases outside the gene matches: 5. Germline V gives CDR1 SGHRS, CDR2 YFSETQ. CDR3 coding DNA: TGCGCCAGCAGCAACGGACTAGCGGCGAGCACAGATACGCAGTATTTT. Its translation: CASSNGLAASTDTQYF.

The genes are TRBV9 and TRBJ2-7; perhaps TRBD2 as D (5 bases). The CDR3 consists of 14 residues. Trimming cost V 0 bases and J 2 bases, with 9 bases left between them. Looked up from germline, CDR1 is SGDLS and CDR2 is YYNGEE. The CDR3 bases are TGTGCCAGCAGCGTAGCCGGGAAGACCTACGAGCAGTACTTC. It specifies CASSVAGKTYEQYF.

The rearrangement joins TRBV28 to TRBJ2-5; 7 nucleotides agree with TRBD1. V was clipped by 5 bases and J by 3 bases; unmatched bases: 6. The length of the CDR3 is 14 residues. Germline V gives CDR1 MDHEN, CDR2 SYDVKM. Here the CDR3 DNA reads TGTGCCAGCAGTAGTCCGGGACAGAAAGAGACCCAGTACTTC. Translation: CASSSPGQKETQYF.

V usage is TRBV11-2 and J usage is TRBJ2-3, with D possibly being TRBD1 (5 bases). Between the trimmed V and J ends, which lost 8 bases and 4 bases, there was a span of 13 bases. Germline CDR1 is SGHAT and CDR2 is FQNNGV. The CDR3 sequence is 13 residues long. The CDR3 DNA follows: TGTGCCAGCGCTGCCCTAGGGGCAGATACGCAGTATTTT. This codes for CASAALGADTQYF.

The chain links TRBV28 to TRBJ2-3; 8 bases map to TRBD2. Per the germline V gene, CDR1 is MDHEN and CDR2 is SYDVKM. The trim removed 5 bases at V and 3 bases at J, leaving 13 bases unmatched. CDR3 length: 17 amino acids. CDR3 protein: CASSPRLARPTTDTQYF. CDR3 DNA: TGTGCCAGCAGTCCCCGACTAGCGCGGCCCACGACAGATACGCAGTATTTT.

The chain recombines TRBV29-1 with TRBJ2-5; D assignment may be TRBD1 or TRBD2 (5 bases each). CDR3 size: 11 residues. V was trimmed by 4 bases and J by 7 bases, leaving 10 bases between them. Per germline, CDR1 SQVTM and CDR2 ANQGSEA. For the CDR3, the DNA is TGCAGCGTTGCTTTTGGGGGGACCCAGTACTTC. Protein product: CSVAFGGTQYF.

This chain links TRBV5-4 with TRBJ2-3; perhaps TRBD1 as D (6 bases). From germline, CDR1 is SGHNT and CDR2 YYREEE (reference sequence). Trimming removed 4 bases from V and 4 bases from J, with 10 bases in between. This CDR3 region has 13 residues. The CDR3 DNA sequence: TGTGCCAGCAGCGTCCAGGGGCCAGATACGCAGTATTTT. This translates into CASSVQGPDTQYF.

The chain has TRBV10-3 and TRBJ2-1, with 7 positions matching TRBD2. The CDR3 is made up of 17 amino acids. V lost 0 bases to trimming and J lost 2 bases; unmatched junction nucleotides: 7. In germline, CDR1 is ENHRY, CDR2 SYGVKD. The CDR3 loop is CAISESQAGGTYNEQFF. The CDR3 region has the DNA TGTGCCATCAGTGAGTCCCAGGCCGGGGGGACCTACAATGAGCAGTTCTTC.

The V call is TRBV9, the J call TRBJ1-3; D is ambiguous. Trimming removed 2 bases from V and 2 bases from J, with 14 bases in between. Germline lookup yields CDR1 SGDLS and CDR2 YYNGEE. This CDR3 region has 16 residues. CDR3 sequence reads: CASSVVWGGPGNTIYF. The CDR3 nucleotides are TGTGCCAGCAGCGTGGTATGGGGTGGACCTGGAAACACCATATATTTT.

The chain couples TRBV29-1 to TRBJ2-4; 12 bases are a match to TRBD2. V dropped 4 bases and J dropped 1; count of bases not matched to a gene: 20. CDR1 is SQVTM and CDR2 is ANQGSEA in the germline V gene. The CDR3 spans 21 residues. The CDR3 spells CSVVGLNRLAGDVMAKNIQYF. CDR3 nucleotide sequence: TGCAGCGTTGTCGGTCTAAATCGACTAGCGGGAGACGTCATGGCCAAAAACATTCAGTACTTC.

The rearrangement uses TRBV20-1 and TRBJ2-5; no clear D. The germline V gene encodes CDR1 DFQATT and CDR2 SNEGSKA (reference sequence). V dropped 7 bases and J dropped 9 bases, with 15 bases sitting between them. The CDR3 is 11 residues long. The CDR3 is CSVRFGFAQYF. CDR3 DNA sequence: TGCAGTGTCAGGTTCGGTTTTGCCCAGTACTTC.

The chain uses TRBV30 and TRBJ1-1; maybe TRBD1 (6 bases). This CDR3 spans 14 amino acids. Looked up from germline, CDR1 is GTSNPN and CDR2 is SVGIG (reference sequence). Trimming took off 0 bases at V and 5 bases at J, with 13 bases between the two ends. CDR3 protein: CAWSVRTVRTEAFF. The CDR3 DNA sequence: TGTGCCTGGAGTGTGAGGACAGTTCGAACTGAAGCTTTCTTT.

CDR3 coding DNA: TGTGCCAGCAGCCACGCGGGGACCCACCGGGAGACCCAGTACTTC. It is translated as CASSHAGTHRETQYF. The chain couples TRBV14 to TRBJ2-5; D might be TRBD2 (6 bases). The germline gives CDR1 SGHDN, CDR2 FVKESK. V was trimmed by 3 bases and J by 5 bases, leaving 16 bases between them. This CDR3 is 15 amino acids long.

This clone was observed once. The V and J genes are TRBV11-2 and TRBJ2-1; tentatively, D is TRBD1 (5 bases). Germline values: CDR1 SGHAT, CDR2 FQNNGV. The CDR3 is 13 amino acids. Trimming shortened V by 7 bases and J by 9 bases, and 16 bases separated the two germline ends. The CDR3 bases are TGTGCCAGCATTGGGGCTGGACGTGTTGAGCAGTTCTTC. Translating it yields CASIGAGRVEQFF.

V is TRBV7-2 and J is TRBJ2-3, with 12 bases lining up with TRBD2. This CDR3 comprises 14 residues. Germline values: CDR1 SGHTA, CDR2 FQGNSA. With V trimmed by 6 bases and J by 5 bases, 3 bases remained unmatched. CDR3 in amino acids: CASSPSGRGDTQYF. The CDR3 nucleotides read TGTGCCAGCAGTCCTAGCGGGAGGGGAGATACGCAGTATTTT. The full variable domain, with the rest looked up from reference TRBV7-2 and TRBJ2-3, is GAGVSQSPSNKVTEKGKDVELRCDPISGHTALYWYRQSLGQGLEFLIYFQGNSAPDKSGLPSDRFSAERTGGSVSTLTIQRTQQEDSAVYLCASSPSGRGDTQYFGPGTRLTVL.

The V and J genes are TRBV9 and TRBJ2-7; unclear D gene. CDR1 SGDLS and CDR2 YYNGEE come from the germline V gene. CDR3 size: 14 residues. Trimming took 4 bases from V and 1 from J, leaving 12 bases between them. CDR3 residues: CASSIRTDSYEQYF. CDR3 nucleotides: TGTGCCAGCAGCATAAGGACCGATTCCTACGAGCAGTACTTC.

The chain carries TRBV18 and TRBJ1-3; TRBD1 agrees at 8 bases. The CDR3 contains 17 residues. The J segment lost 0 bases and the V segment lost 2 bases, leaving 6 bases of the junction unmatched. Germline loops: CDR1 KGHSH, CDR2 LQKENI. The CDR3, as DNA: TGTGCCAGCTCACCAAACCCAGGGGGCTCCTCTGGAAACACCATATATTTT. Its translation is CASSPNPGGSSGNTIYF.

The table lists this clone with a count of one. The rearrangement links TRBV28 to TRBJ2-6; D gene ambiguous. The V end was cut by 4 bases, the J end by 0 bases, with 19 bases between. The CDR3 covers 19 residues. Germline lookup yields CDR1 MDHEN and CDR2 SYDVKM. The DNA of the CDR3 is TGTGCCAGCAGTTCTCTAAGGCCTAACCGACTCTCTGGGGCCAACGTCCTGACTTTC. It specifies CASSSLRPNRLSGANVLTF.

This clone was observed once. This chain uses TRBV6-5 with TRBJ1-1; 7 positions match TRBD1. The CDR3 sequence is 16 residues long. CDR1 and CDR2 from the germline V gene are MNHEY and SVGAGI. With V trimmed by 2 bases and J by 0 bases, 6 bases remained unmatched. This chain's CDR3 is CASSYGRGQMNTEAFF. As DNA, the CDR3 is TGTGCCAGCAGTTACGGACGGGGACAGATGAACACTGAAGCTTTCTTT.